This T cell receptor (beta chain) comes out of a study of human T cells and chemical hapten exposure. Overall study findings and caveats: Because they had alopecia, donors may respond immunologically unlike healthy people.

Germline CDR1 SQVTM, CDR2 ANQGSEA. This CDR3 spans 15 amino acids. V dropped 5 bases and J dropped 0; count of bases not matched to a gene: 6. It was the library that attached unique molecular identifiers to individual cDNA molecules. TCRdb called the RACE reads again in MiXCR, with one record for every CDR3 protein. The table has 300,000 to 350,000 distinct CDR3 sequences, approximately 6.9% seen once. As for time point: patch test 1, 2 weeks after DPC sensitization. Specified treatment: therapeutic diphenylcyclopropenone sensitization with weekly scalp DPC. This clonotype has a count of ten or more. Its specificity is unknown.

V and J are TRBV29-1 and TRBJ2-3; 9 bases fit TRBD2. The TCR originated in a woman under 30 with alopecia areata. Some clones in this sample may be carry-over from other donors' samples. Here the sequenced sample was whole blood, taken in connection with sensitization to the hapten diphenylcyclopropenone (DPC). CDR3 sequence reads: CSVLTSGFSTDTQYF. The CDR3 nucleotides read TGCAGCGTTTTGACTAGCGGCTTTAGCACAGATACGCAGTATTTT.